This TCR beta chain was observed in a study of cytomegalovirus exposure and HLA in healthy donors. Study-wide context: According to later analysis, the same platform produced the 120 or so validation and approximately 630 first-cohort repertoires. Study-level points and caveats: In vitro testing confirmed a few CMV-associated chains as specific for CMV antigens. Rare TCR sequences predominated, though certain public TCRs were found in many donors.

A word on this clone: Antigen specificity is unknown.

TCRdb's table, derived via immunoSEQ multiplex PCR, lists solely in-frame clones and lacks some. Of some 110,000 clones listed, 94% are singletons. The germline CDR1 and CDR2 sequences are SGHAT and FQNNGV. The V end was cut by 4 bases, the J end by 5 bases, with 5 bases between. The CDR3 is 11 residues long. Sequenced material: PBMCs. This TCR came from a woman aged 18-30 years in good health and CMV-seronegative. The chain carries TRBV11-2 and TRBJ2-5; D is ambiguous. The CDR3 DNA sequence: TGTGCCAGCAGCTCCAGGGAGACCCAGTACTTC. Translation: CASSSRETQYF.